The TCR beta chain under discussion was sequenced for a study of CD8 T cells in Susac syndrome. Study-level findings and limits: Clonal expansion of Susac CD8+ cells peaked in TEMRA cells, and it also peaked in active patients.

In blood CD8+ and CD4+ T cells, TCR beta underwent sequencing. An input of 0.5 to 1 ug of RNA was subjected to reverse transcription using random hexamers. TCRdb re-called the immunoSEQ multiplex PCR reads with MiXCR, one entry per CDR3 protein. Of about 100,000 distinct CDR3 sequences listed, about 96% are singletons. Details on this clonotype: Antigen: not known.

The CDR3 covers 15 residues. Germline values: CDR1 SGDLS, CDR2 YYNGEE. V gave up 3 bases and J gave up 3 bases; unmatched junction bases: 7. The receptor comes from a human donor with Susac syndrome. Sequencing used CD8+ T cells from PBMCs. This chain joins TRBV9 and TRBJ1-1; 8 bases match TRBD1. The CDR3 nucleotides read TGTGCCAGCAGCGGATCCGGGACAGGCCACACTGAAGCTTTCTTT. It translates to CASSGSGTGHTEAFF.